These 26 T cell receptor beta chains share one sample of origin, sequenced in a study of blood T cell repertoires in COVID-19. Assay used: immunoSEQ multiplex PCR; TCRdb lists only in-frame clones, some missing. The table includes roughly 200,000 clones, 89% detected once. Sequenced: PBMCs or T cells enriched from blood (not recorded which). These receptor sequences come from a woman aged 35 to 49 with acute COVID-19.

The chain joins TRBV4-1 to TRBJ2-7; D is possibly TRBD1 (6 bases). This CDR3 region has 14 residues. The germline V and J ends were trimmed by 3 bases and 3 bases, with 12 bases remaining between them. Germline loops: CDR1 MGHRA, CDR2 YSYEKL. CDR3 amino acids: CASSHNDRIYEQYF. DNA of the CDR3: TGCGCCAGCAGCCACAATGACAGGATCTACGAGCAGTACTTC.

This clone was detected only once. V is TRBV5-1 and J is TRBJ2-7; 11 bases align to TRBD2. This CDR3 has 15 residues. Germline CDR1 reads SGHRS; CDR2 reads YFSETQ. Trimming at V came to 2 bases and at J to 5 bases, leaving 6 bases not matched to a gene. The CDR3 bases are TGCGCCAGCAGCTTACTAGCGGGAGAAGGGAACGAGCAGTACTTC. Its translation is CASSLLAGEGNEQYF.

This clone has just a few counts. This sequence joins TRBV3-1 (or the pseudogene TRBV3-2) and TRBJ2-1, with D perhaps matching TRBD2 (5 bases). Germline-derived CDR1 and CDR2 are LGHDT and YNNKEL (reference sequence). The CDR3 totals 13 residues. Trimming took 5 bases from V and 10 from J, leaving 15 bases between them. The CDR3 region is CASSSTPGGEQFF. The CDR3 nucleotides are TGTGCCAGCAGCTCCACGCCCGGCGGGGAGCAGTTCTTC.

CDR3 DNA sequence: TGTGCCAGCGGGGGACAGCCTAATGAAAAACTGTTTTTT. Translation gives CASGGQPNEKLFF. This chain joins TRBV2 and TRBJ1-4; TRBD1 matches 7 bases. Germline lookup yields CDR1 SNHLY and CDR2 FYNNEI. V gave up 8 bases and J gave up 3 bases; unmatched junction bases: 3. This CDR3 is 13 amino acids long.

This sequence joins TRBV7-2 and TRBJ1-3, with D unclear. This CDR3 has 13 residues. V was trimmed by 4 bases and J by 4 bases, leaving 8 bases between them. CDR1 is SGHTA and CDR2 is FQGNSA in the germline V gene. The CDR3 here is CASSSIGGNTIYF. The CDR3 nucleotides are TGTGCCAGCAGCTCCATCGGGGGAAACACCATATATTTT.

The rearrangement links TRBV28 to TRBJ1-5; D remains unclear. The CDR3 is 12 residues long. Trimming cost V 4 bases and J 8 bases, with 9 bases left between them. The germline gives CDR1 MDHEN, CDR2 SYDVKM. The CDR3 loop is CASSSEGKPQHF. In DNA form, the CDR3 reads TGTGCCAGCAGTTCGGAGGGAAAGCCCCAGCATTTT.

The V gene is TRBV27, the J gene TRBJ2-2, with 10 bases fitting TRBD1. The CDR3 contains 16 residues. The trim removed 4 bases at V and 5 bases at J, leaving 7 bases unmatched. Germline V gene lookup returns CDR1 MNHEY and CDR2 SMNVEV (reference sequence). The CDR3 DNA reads TGTGCCAGCAGTTCTTATCCGGGACAGGGGACCGGGGAGCTGTTTTTT. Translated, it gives CASSSYPGQGTGELFF.

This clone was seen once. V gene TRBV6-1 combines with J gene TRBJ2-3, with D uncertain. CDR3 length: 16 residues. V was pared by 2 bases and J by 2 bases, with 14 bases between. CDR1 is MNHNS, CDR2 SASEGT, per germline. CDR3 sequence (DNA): TGTGCCAGCAGTGAAAGTTTCTCGCGATACACAGATACGCAGTATTTT. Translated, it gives CASSESFSRYTDTQYF.

This CDR3 reads CASSQVGQGGTQYF. The CDR3 DNA follows: TGTGCCAGCAGCCAAGTGGGCCAGGGCGGGACCCAGTACTTC. The chain links TRBV4-2 to TRBJ2-5; possible D gene TRBD1, 5 bases. V was shortened by 1 base and J by 7 bases, with 13 bases between the two germline ends. In germline, CDR1 is LGHNA, CDR2 YNFKEQ. CDR3 size: 14 residues.

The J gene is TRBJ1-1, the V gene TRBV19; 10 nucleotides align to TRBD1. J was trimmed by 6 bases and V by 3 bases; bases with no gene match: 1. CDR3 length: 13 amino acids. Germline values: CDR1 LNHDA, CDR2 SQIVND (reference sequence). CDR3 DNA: TGTGCCAGTAGTATGGGACAGGGGTCTGAAGCTTTCTTT. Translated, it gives CASSMGQGSEAFF.

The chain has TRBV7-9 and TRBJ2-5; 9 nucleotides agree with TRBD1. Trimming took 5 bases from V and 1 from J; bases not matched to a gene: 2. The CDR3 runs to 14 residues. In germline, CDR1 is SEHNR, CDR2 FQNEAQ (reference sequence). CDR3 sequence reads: CASSLDRGQETQYF. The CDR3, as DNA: TGTGCCAGCAGCCTGGACAGGGGCCAAGAGACCCAGTACTTC.

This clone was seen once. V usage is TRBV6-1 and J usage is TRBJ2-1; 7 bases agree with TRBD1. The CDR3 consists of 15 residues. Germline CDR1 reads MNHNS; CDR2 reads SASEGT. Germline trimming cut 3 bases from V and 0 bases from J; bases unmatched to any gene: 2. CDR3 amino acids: CASSEDRSSYNEQFF. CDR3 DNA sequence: TGTGCCAGCAGTGAGGACAGGAGCTCCTACAATGAGCAGTTCTTC.

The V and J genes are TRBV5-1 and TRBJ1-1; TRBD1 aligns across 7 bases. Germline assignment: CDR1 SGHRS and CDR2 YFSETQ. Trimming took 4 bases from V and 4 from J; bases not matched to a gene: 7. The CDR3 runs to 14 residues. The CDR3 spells CASSTDRRGTEAFF. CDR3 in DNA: TGCGCCAGCAGCACGGACAGGCGTGGCACTGAAGCTTTCTTT.

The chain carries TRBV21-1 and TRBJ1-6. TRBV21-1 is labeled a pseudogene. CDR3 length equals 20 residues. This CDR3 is CASSKGSGNSRSSYNSPLHF. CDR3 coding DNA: TGTGCCAGCAGCAAAGGGAGCGGTAACAGTAGGTCCTCCTATAATTCACCCCTCCACTTT.

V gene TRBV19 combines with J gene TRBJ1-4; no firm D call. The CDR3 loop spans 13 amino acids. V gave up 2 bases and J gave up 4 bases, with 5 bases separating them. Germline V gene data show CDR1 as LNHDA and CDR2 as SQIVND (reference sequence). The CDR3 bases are TGTGCCAGTAGTATATTGCGTAATGAAAAACTGTTTTTT. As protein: CASSILRNEKLFF.

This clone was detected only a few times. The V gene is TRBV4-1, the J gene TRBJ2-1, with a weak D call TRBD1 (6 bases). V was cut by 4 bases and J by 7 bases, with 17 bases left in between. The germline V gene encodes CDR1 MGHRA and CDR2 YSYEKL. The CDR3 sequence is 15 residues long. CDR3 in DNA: TGCGCCAGCAGCCCCGCTCCACAGGGTTGGAATGAGCAGTTCTTC. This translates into CASSPAPQGWNEQFF.

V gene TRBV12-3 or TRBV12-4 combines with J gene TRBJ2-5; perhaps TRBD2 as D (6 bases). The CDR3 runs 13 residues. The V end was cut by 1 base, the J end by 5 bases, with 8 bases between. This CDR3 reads CASSLVGGETQYF. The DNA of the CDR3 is TGTGCCAGCAGTTTAGTGGGAGGCGAGACCCAGTACTTC.

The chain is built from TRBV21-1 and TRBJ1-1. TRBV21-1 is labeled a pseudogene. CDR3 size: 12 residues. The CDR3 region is CARRGRLTEAFF. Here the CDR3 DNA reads TGTGCCAGACGTGGGAGGCTCACTGAAGCTTTCTTT.

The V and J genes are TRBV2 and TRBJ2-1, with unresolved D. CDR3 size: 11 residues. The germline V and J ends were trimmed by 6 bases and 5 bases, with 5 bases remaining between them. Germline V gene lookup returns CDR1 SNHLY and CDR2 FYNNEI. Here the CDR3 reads CASSVHNEQFF. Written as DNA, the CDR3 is TGTGCCAGCAGCGTCCACAATGAGCAGTTCTTC. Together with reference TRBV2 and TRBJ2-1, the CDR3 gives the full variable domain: EPEVTQTPSHQVTQMGQEVILRCVPISNHLYFYWYRQILGQKVEFLVSFYNNEISEKSEIFDDQFSVERPDGSNFTLKIRSTKLEDSAMYFCASSVHNEQFFGPGTRLTVL.

Written as DNA, the CDR3 is TGTGCCAGTAGTGACAGGAGCAGTGGCTACACCTTC. It specifies CASSDRSSGYTF. The chain recombines TRBV19 with TRBJ1-2; D possibly corresponds to TRBD1 (6 bases). The CDR3 contains 12 residues. The V and J ends lost 5 bases and 7 bases respectively, with 11 bases between them. Per the germline V gene, CDR1 is LNHDA and CDR2 is SQIVND (reference sequence).

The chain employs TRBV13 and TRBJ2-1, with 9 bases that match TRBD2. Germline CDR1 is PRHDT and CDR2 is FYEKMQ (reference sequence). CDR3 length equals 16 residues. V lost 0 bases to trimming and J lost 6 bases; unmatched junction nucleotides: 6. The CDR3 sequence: CASSLGGTSRGNEQFF. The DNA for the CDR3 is TGTGCCAGCAGCTTAGGGGGGACTAGCAGGGGCAATGAGCAGTTCTTC.

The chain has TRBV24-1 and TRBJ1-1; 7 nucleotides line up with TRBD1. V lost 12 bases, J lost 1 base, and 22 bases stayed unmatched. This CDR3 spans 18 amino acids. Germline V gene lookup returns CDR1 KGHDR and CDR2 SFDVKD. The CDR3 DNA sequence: TGTGCCTCCAAGGGCCGAGACAGGGTAGGCCCCCCGAACACTGAAGCTTTCTTT. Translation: CASKGRDRVGPPNTEAFF.

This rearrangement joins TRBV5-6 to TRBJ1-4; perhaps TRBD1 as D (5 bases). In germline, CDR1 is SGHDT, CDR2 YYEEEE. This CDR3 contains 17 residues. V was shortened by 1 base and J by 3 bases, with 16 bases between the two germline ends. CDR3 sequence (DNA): TGTGCCAGCAGCTTGTATCCCCTTCGACAGCCTAATGAAAAACTGTTTTTT. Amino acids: CASSLYPLRQPNEKLFF.

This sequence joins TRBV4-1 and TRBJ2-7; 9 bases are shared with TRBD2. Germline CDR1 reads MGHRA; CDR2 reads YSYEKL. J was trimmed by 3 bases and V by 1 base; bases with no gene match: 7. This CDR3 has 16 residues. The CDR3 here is CASSQAVAGGYYEQYF. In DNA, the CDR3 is TGCGCCAGCAGCCAAGCAGTCGCGGGAGGGTACTACGAGCAGTACTTC.

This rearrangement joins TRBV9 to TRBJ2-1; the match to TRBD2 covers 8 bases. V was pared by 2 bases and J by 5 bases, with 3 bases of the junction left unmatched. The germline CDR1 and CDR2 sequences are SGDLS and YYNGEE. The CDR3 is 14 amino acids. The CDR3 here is CASSVGTRHNEQFF. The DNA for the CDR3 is TGTGCCAGCAGCGTTGGGACTAGACACAATGAGCAGTTCTTC.

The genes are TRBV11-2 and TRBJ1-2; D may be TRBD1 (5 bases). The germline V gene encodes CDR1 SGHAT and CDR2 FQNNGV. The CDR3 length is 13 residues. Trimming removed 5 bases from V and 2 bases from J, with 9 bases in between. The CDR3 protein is CASSGGLNYGYTF. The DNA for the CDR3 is TGTGCCAGCAGCGGGGGGTTAAACTATGGCTACACCTTC.